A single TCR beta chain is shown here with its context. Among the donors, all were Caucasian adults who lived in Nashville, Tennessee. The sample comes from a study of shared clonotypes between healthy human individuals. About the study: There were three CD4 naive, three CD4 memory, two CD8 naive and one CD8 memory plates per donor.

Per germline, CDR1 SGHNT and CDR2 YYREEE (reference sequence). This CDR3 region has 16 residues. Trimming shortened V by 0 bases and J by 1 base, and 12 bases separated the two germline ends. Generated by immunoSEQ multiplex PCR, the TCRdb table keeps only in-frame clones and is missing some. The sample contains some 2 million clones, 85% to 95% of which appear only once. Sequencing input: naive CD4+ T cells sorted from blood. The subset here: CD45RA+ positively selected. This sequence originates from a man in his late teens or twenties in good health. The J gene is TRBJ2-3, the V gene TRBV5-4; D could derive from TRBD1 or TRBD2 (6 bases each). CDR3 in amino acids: CASSLDGGLGTDTQYF. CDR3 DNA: TGTGCCAGCAGCTTGGATGGGGGGCTAGGCACAGATACGCAGTATTTT.